This T cell receptor (beta chain) was sequenced in a study of T-cell reconstitution after alpha-beta-depleted transplantation in children. Preparation of the TCRbeta library involved a method that used unique molecular identifiers. One entry per CDR3 protein, called by TCRdb with MiXCR from the PCR reads. The repertoire has about 610,000 distinct CDR3 sequences, 10% of them found once; the top ten carry less than 5%. This clonotype came up a few times. CDR1 and CDR2 from the germline V gene are SGHTA and FQGNSA. Trimming took off 1 base at V and 0 bases at J, with 9 bases between the two ends. CDR3 length: 15 amino acids.

The sequenced sample was PBMCs from the stem cell graft donor, obtained from the stem cell graft. This receptor was taken from a human donor who donated a stem cell graft to a child with acute myeloid leukemia. The chain uses TRBV7-2 and TRBJ1-2, with D perhaps TRBD1 (5 bases). The CDR3 DNA reads TGTGCCAGCAGCTTAGAAACAGGAGCTAACTATGGCTACACCTTC. Translating it yields CASSLETGANYGYTF.